The 7 T cell receptor beta chains in this list originate from one sample, sequenced in a study of cytomegalovirus exposure and HLA in healthy donors. Use of 60 Vbeta and 13 Jbeta primers characterized the PCR. Assay: immunoSEQ multiplex PCR; the TCRdb copy retains only in-frame clones and omits some. The sample holds 200,000 to 250,000 clones, around 80% seen once. Sequenced material: PBMCs. These receptors all stem from a man between 25 and 39 years old in good health and CMV-seronegative.

The rearrangement uses TRBV6-6 and TRBJ2-5; maybe TRBD1 (6 bases). The closer fit of TRBJ2-7 to the DNA end suggests the J call may be wrong. This CDR3 contains 13 residues. In germline, CDR1 is MNHNY, CDR2 SVGAGI (reference sequence). CDR3 nucleotides: TGTGCCGCCACGACAGGTTTCTACTACGAGCAGTACTTC. Translation: CAATTGFYYEQYF.

The chain recombines TRBV7-9 with TRBJ2-3; possible D gene TRBD1, 6 bases. The V gene lost 3 bases and the J gene lost 1 base, with 8 bases spanning the gap. The V gene's germline CDR1 is SEHNR and CDR2 FQNEAQ (reference sequence). This CDR3 is 14 amino acids long. The CDR3 region has the DNA TGTGCCAGCAGCTTCGCAGGGGGCACAGATACGCAGTATTTT. This translates into CASSFAGGTDTQYF.

This chain uses TRBV2 with TRBJ1-2; 8 bases map to TRBD1. The CDR3 has 13 residues. Germline V gene data show CDR1 as SNHLY and CDR2 as FYNNEI. V lost 5 bases and J lost 8; bases outside the gene matches: 7. The CDR3 here is CASSPTGGRGYTF. Written as DNA, the CDR3 is TGTGCCAGCAGTCCCACAGGGGGGCGCGGCTACACCTTC.

V is TRBV27 and J is TRBJ1-3, with 8 bases that match TRBD1. Losses at the gene ends were 6 bases for V and 3 bases for J; bases not matched to a gene: 7. The CDR3 is 15 amino acids. From germline, CDR1 is MNHEY and CDR2 SMNVEV (reference sequence). DNA of the CDR3: TGTGCCAGCAGGGATCAGGGGGCTGGTGGAAACACCATATATTTT. Protein: CASRDQGAGGNTIYF.

This chain connects TRBV5-4 to TRBJ2-3; 8 positions agree with TRBD1. This CDR3 spans 14 amino acids. With V trimmed by 3 bases and J by 5 bases, 5 bases remained unmatched. CDR1 is SGHNT, CDR2 YYREEE, per germline (reference sequence). CDR3 bases: TGTGCCAGCAGCTCCAGGGGGCTACAAGATACGCAGTATTTT. Its translation is CASSSRGLQDTQYF. The full variable domain, with the rest looked up from reference TRBV5-4 and TRBJ2-3, is ETGVTQSPTHLIKTRGQQVTLRCSSQSGHNTVSWYQQALGQGPQFIFQYYREEENGRGNFPPRFSGLQFPNYSSELNVNALELDDSALYLCASSSRGLQDTQYFGPGTRLTVL.

This sequence joins TRBV7-6 and TRBJ2-1, with D possibly TRBD2 on 6 matching bases. Looked up from germline, CDR1 is SGHVS and CDR2 is FNYEAQ. V lost 3 bases and J 3 bases, leaving 15 bases between the germline ends. The CDR3 contains 16 residues. This chain's CDR3 is CASSFTPGTDYNEQFF. The CDR3 nucleotides read TGTGCCAGCAGCTTTACCCCAGGGACTGACTACAATGAGCAGTTCTTC.

The rearrangement links TRBV4-3 to TRBJ1-4; no definite D call. The CDR3 consists of 15 residues. Trimming shortened V by 0 bases and J by 5 bases, and 10 bases separated the two germline ends. Looked up from germline, CDR1 is LGHNA and CDR2 is YSLEER. DNA of the CDR3: TGCGCCAGCAGCCAAGATGGTGGAGGGAATGAAAAACTGTTTTTT. Residues: CASSQDGGGNEKLFF.